This entry concerns a single T cell receptor beta chain. What it recognizes is unknown. Treatment denoted: roughly 19 received Ad26.COV2.S at low or high dose, single or two shots; roughly five received placebo; per-sample allocation not given. Following the first vaccine or placebo injection, samples were taken on day 63. Whoever gave the sample was an adult aged 18-55 years in Boston. Wuhan-strain SARS-CoV-2 spike was expressed by the Ad26 vector that made up the vaccine. The data belong to a study of Ad26.COV2.S vaccination and SARS-CoV-2 variants. Study findings and constraints: The TCR breadth and depth analyses may have produced an underestimate of total T cell responses. Vaccinees reportedly had broad spike-specific CD8+ and CD4+ T cell responses.

CDR3 size: 13 residues. Looked up from germline, CDR1 is MNHNY and CDR2 is SVGAGI (reference sequence). V lost 5 bases and J 9 bases, leaving 14 bases between the germline ends. Data came from immunoSEQ multiplex PCR; TCRdb stores just in-frame clones and leaves some out. In the table there are hundreds of thousands of clones, around 83% of which are singletons. Sequenced here: peripheral blood, sampled in a trial of Ad26.COV2.S vaccine versus placebo. This TCR derives from a person aged 18-65 years who received the Ad26.COV2.S COVID-19 vaccine or a placebo. The chain couples TRBV6-6 to TRBJ2-1; tentative D call: TRBD2 (6 bases). The CDR3 DNA reads as TGTGCCAGCAGTCGGGACTGGGGGTCTGAGCAGTTCTTC. Protein sequence: CASSRDWGSEQFF.